The 13 T cell receptor beta chains below were found in one sample sequenced in a study of T cells in Graves' hyperthyroidism and ophthalmopathy. Amplified TCR beta CDR3 regions came from RNA transcripts. An initial round of RT-PCR targeting the TCR CDR3 relied on the HTBI primer set. Using its own MiXCR run on the multiplex PCR reads, TCRdb lists one record per CDR3 protein. Among roughly 840,000 distinct CDR3 sequences listed, 38% were seen once. Sequencing was performed on blood. All receptors derive from a man in his late teens or twenties with Graves' hyperthyroidism.

This clonotype came up many times. The genes are TRBV10-3 and TRBJ1-1; D is unclear. V lost 3 bases and J 1 base, leaving 15 bases between the germline ends. Germline-derived CDR1 and CDR2 are ENHRY and SYGVKD. CDR3 length equals 16 residues. The CDR3 DNA reads as TGTGCCATCAGTGAAGGCCGTCCGGCGGGGAACACTGAAGCTTTCTTT. This codes for CAISEGRPAGNTEAFF.

This chain uses TRBV19 with TRBJ1-5; TRBD1 matches 7 bases. The V segment lost 0 bases and the J segment 0 bases; nucleotides outside the gene matches: 14. Germline-derived CDR1 and CDR2 are LNHDA and SQIVND (reference sequence). This CDR3 is built from 20 residues. The CDR3 bases are TGTGCCAGTAGTATAGAAAACCCCCGAGGGACAGCATATAGCAATCAGCCCCAGCATTTT. Its protein is CASSIENPRGTAYSNQPQHF.

V is TRBV10-3 and J is TRBJ2-7; D is ambiguous. V was trimmed by 3 bases and J by 7 bases, leaving 7 bases between them. From germline, CDR1 is ENHRY and CDR2 SYGVKD. The CDR3 covers 11 residues. The CDR3 nucleotides read TGTGCCATCAGTGAATCTTGGGAGCAGTACTTC. It translates to CAISESWEQYF.

This clonotype has at least ten counts. This sequence joins TRBV29-1 and TRBJ2-5; D assignment may be TRBD1 or TRBD2 (5 bases each). The germline CDR1 and CDR2 sequences are SQVTM and ANQGSEA. Deletions cut 3 bases from V and 4 bases from J, with 15 bases between. CDR3 length equals 14 residues. CDR3 loop: CSVDSGQGGETQYF. DNA of the CDR3: TGCAGCGTTGACTCGGGGCAGGGCGGAGAGACCCAGTACTTC. The variable domain in full, with the rest retrieved from reference TRBV29-1 and TRBJ2-5, is SAVISQKPSRDICQRGTSLTIQCQVDSQVTMMFWYRQQPGQSLTLIATANQGSEATYESGFVIDKFPISRPNLTFSTLTVSNMSPEDSSIYLCSVDSGQGGETQYFGPGTRLLVL.

Comments on this clonotype: A clone one base away is much larger, so this may be a read error. The chain has TRBV9 and TRBJ2-5; no clear D gene. Germline V lookup: CDR1 SGDLS, CDR2 YYNGEE. The CDR3 has 13 residues. The CDR3 bases are TGTGCCAGCAGCGCGGACGGGCGAGAGGCCCAGTACTTC. Protein sequence: CASSADGREAQYF.

This clonotype occurred many times. This rearrangement joins TRBV20-1 to TRBJ1-1; D remains unclear. Trimming removed 6 bases at V and 1 base at J, with 18 bases between. The CDR3 has 15 amino acids. Germline V gene lookup returns CDR1 DFQATT and CDR2 SNEGSKA (reference sequence). For the CDR3, the DNA is TGCAGTGCCGGAGCAGTGAGAATCAGGAACACTGAAGCTTTCTTT. It specifies CSAGAVRIRNTEAFF.

This clonotype came up many times. Mismatch with germline at one junction end may stem from a read error. The chain has TRBV7-2 and TRBJ2-5; D is uncertain. Looked up from germline, CDR1 is SGHTA and CDR2 is FQGNSA. The CDR3 has 11 amino acids. CDR3 in amino acids: CASSLDGSQNF. The CDR3 coding sequence is TGTGCCAGCAGCCTCGACGGCTCCCAGAACTTC. The full variable domain, rest sourced from reference TRBV7-2 and TRBJ2-5, is GAGVSQSPSNKVTEKGKDVELRCDPISGHTALYWYRQSLGQGLEFLIYFQGNSAPDKSGLPSDRFSAERTGGSVSTLTIQRTQQEDSAVYLCASSLDGSQNFGPGTRLLVL.

This clonotype was picked up many times. The chain recombines TRBV9 with TRBJ1-1; possibly TRBD1 for D (5 bases). Trimming shortened V by 4 bases and J by 5 bases, and 15 bases separated the two germline ends. The CDR3 loop spans 14 amino acids. The V gene's germline CDR1 is SGDLS and CDR2 YYNGEE. CDR3 region: CASSQPQKGTEAFF. For the CDR3, the DNA is TGTGCCAGCAGCCAACCCCAGAAGGGGACTGAAGCTTTCTTT.

This clonotype was detected ten times or more. The genes are TRBV4-1 and TRBJ2-7; D not certain. CDR3 length: 13 amino acids. The ends were cut back, 0 bases at V and 3 bases at J, with 6 bases in the middle. Germline V gene lookup returns CDR1 MGHRA and CDR2 YSYEKL. The CDR3 DNA sequence: TGCGCCAGCAGCCAAGATAAGGGCTACGAGCAGTACTTC. It codes for CASSQDKGYEQYF.

This chain links TRBV5-1 with TRBJ1-1; TRBD1 aligns across 7 bases. Germline V gene lookup returns CDR1 SGHRS and CDR2 YFSETQ. The CDR3 is made up of 12 amino acids. J lost 12 bases, V lost 0 bases, and 5 bases had no gene match. CDR3 in DNA: TGCGCCAGCAGCTTGGGTCAGGGGGAGTCTTTCTTT. As protein: CASSLGQGESFF.

This clonotype was observed many times. This chain joins TRBV29-1 and TRBJ2-7; TRBD1 matches at 10 bases. The CDR3 is 13 amino acids. Trimming cost V 6 bases and J 5 bases; bases outside gene matches: 7. The germline V gene encodes CDR1 SQVTM and CDR2 ANQGSEA. CDR3: CSVSTGGLNEQYF. The DNA for the CDR3 is TGCAGCGTATCGACAGGGGGCCTAAACGAGCAGTACTTC.

As for this clonotype: At one of its ends the junction is not consistent with the germline gene, which may arise from a read error. V is TRBV7-2 and J is TRBJ2-7; no clear D. CDR3 length: 13 amino acids. From germline, CDR1 is SGHTA and CDR2 FQGNSA. Here the CDR3 DNA reads TGTGCCACCAGCCCCTCGGAGATCTACGAGCAGTACTTC. Its translation: CATSPSEIYEQYF. The full variable domain, with the rest looked up from reference TRBV7-2 and TRBJ2-7, is GAGVSQSPSNKVTEKGKDVELRCDPISGHTALYWYRQSLGQGLEFLIYFQGNSAPDKSGLPSDRFSAERTGGSVSTLTIQRTQQEDSAVYLCATSPSEIYEQYFGPGTRLTVT.

This clonotype was counted many times. The chain has TRBV7-9 and TRBJ1-2, with 8 nucleotides matching TRBD1. CDR3 length: 16 amino acids. Germline lookup yields CDR1 SEHNR and CDR2 FQNEAQ (reference sequence). With 0 bases clipped from V and 2 bases from J, the junction kept 5 bases outside the gene matches. The CDR3 spells CASSLARTGINYGYTF. The CDR3 DNA follows: TGTGCCAGCAGCTTAGCCCGGACAGGGATAAACTATGGCTACACCTTC.